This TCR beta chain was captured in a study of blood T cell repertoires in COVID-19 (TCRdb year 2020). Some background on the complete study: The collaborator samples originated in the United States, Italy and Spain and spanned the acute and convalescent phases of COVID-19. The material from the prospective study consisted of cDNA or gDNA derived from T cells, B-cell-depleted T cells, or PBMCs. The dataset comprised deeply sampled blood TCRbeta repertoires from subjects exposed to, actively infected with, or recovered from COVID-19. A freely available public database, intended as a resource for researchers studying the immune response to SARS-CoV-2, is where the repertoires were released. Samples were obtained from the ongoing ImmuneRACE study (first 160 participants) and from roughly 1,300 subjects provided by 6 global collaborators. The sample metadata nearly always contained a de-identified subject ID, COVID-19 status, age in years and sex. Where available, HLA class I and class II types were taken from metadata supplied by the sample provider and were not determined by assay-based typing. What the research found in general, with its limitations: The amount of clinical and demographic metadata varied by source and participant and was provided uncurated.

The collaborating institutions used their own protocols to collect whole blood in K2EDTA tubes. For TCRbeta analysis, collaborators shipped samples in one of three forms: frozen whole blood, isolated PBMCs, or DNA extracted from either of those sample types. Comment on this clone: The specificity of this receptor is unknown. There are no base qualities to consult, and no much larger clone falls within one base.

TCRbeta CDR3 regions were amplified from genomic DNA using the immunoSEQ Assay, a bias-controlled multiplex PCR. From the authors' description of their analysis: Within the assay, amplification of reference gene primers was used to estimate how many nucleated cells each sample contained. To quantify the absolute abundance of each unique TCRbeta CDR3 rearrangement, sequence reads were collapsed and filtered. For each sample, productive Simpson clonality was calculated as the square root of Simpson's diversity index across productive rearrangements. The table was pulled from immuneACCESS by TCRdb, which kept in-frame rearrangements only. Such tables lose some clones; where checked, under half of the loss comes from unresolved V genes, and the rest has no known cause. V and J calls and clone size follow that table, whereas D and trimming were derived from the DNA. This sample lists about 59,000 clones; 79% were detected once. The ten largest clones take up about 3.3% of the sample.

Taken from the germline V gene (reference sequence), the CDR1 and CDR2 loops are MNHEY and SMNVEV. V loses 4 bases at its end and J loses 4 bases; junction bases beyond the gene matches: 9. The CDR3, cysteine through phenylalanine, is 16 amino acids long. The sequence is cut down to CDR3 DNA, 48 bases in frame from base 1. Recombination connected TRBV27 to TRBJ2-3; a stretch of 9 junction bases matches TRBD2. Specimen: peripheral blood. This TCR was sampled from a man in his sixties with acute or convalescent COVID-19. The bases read TGTGCCAGCAGTTCCATAGCGGGAGCGGGAGCAGATACGCAGTATTTT. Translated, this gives CASSSIAGAGADTQYF.